The present entry profiles one T cell receptor (beta chain) with its context. Its antigen remains unidentified. On sorted subsets, replicate PCRs used about 0.2 ug DNA, or about 33,000 T cell genomes. The protocol was immunoSEQ multiplex PCR, while the TCRdb copy is restricted to in-frame clones and leaves out a portion. The table has about 2,500,000 clones, roughly nine tenths seen once. The source of the sample is a study of shared clonotypes between healthy human individuals. Negatively enriched CD4+ T cells were divided by CD45RA into naive and memory. General study points: A handful of donors had 4% to 5% of their naive CD4 clonotypes in common. Naive subsets generally exceeded memory subsets in estimated richness.

Sequences were obtained from naive CD4+ T cells sorted from blood. Subset meaning: CD45RA+ positively selected. The TCR comes from a man aged 18-30 years in good health.

Here the CDR3 reads CASSSLLAGGYNEQFF. CDR3 nucleotide sequence: TGTGCCAGCTCGTCCCTTTTAGCGGGAGGGTACAATGAGCAGTTCTTC. V is TRBV18 and J is TRBJ2-1; 11 bases are a match to TRBD2. CDR1 KGHSH and CDR2 LQKENI come from the germline V gene. This CDR3 has 16 amino acids. Trimming took 6 bases from V and 4 from J; bases not matched to a gene: 8.